Shown below are 12 T cell receptor beta chains from a single sample sequenced in a study of T-cell memory formation after mild COVID-19. Using its own MiXCR run on the 5' RACE reads, TCRdb lists one record per CDR3 protein. The sample carries about 470,000 distinct CDR3 sequences, roughly 20% recorded once. Material for sequencing was PBMCs or a T cell subset sorted from them (not recorded which). These receptors were collected from an adult woman who had mild COVID-19 (a few samples of this study predate the infection). Cell type and time point are not known.

This clonotype showed up many times. The chain carries TRBV12-3 or TRBV12-4 and TRBJ2-7; D is possibly TRBD1 (5 bases). V dropped 5 bases and J dropped 3 bases, with 5 bases sitting between them. The CDR3 totals 11 residues. The CDR3 nucleotides are TGTGCCAGCAGTACAGGCTACGAGCAGTACTTC. It codes for CASSTGYEQYF.

There are a few counts of this clonotype. The chain employs TRBV20-1 and TRBJ2-7; 11 bases map to TRBD2. V gave up 4 bases and J gave up 2 bases; unmatched junction bases: 7. CDR1 is DFQATT and CDR2 is SNEGSKA in the germline V gene (reference sequence). This CDR3 region has 15 residues. CDR3 residues: CSATNLAGGTYEQYF. The CDR3 nucleotides read TGCAGTGCTACGAATCTAGCGGGGGGCACCTACGAGCAGTACTTC.

The V gene is TRBV12-3 or TRBV12-4, the J gene TRBJ2-1; 9 positions agree with TRBD2. V gave up 1 base and J gave up 9 bases; unmatched junction bases: 7. This CDR3 region has 15 residues. In nucleotides, the CDR3 is TGTGCCAGCAGTTTAGTTGGCGGGAGGGCCGCTGAGCAGTTCTTC. It translates to CASSLVGGRAAEQFF.

This chain connects TRBV6-5 to TRBJ2-7; 8 nucleotides align to TRBD1. V lost 10 bases, J lost 6 bases, and 14 bases stayed unmatched. CDR1 and CDR2 from the germline V gene are MNHEY and SVGAGI. The CDR3 totals 14 residues. The CDR3 sequence is CATREDRASGEQYF. The CDR3, as DNA: TGTGCCACCCGAGAGGACAGGGCAAGTGGCGAGCAGTACTTC.

The sample holds a few counts of this clonotype. The chain employs TRBV6-5 and TRBJ1-1; D unresolved. Germline V CDR1 and CDR2: MNHEY, SVGAGI. V was shortened by 0 bases and J by 1 base, with 9 bases between the two germline ends. This CDR3 comprises 15 residues. This chain's CDR3 is CASSYSRRRNTEAFF. CDR3 DNA: TGTGCCAGCAGTTACTCGAGGCGGAGGAACACTGAAGCTTTCTTT.

The table lists this clonotype with many counts. The J gene is TRBJ1-5, the V gene TRBV5-1; 10 bases are a match to TRBD1. The CDR3 loop spans 15 amino acids. The germline V gene has CDR1 SGHRS and CDR2 YFSETQ. V lost 4 bases, J lost 2 bases, and 3 bases stayed unmatched. CDR3: CASSATGGGNQPQHF. For the CDR3, the DNA is TGCGCCAGCAGCGCGACAGGGGGCGGCAATCAGCCCCAGCATTTT.

V and J are TRBV12-3 or TRBV12-4 and TRBJ1-1, with TRBD1 matching 10 bases. The CDR3 contains 17 residues. Germline trimming cut 6 bases from V and 4 bases from J; bases unmatched to any gene: 14. The DNA of the CDR3 is TGTGCCAGCAGCCTCCGGGACAGGGGACTCCTAGGCACTGAAGCTTTCTTT. Its translation is CASSLRDRGLLGTEAFF.

J is TRBJ1-2 and V is TRBV7-9; possible D gene TRBD1, 5 bases. The CDR3 is 16 residues long. V was trimmed by 4 bases and J by 2 bases, leaving 17 bases between them. Per the germline V gene, CDR1 is SEHNR and CDR2 is FQNEAQ (reference sequence). Here the CDR3 reads CASSSPEGRANYGYTF. The CDR3 DNA is TGTGCCAGCAGCTCCCCGGAGGGGAGGGCCAACTATGGCTACACCTTC. Using reference TRBV7-9 and TRBJ1-2 for the parts outside the CDR3, the full variable domain is DTGVSQNPRHKITKRGQNVTFRCDPISEHNRLYWYRQTLGQGPEFLTYFQNEAQLEKSRLLSDRFSAERPKGSFSTLEIQRTEQGDSAMYLCASSSPEGRANYGYTFGSGTRLTVV.

The J gene is TRBJ2-7, the V gene TRBV10-3; either TRBD1 or TRBD2 may supply D (6 bases each). The V end was cut by 4 bases, the J end by 3 bases, with 13 bases between. The CDR3 loop spans 14 amino acids. The germline V gene has CDR1 ENHRY and CDR2 SYGVKD. DNA of the CDR3: TGTGCCATCAGTGGAGCCGGGGGCGGCTACGAGCAGTACTTC. As protein: CAISGAGGGYEQYF.

V is TRBV5-1 and J is TRBJ2-3; weak D call: TRBD2 (5 bases). The CDR3 runs to 14 residues. From germline, CDR1 is SGHRS and CDR2 YFSETQ. Trimming pared 0 bases from V and 3 bases from J, leaving 8 bases between. The CDR3 protein is CASSLVRGTDTQYF. DNA for the CDR3: TGCGCCAGCAGCTTGGTTCGGGGAACAGATACGCAGTATTTT.

This chain connects TRBV15 to TRBJ2-5, with D uncertain. The V gene's germline CDR1 is LNHNV and CDR2 YYDKDF (reference sequence). This CDR3 spans 14 amino acids. The V and J ends lost 7 bases and 5 bases respectively, with 17 bases between them. The CDR3 loop is CATKLGRAGETQYF. Written as DNA, the CDR3 is TGTGCCACCAAACTGGGAAGGGCTGGTGAGACCCAGTACTTC. Supplemented by reference TRBV15 and TRBJ2-5, the full variable domain reads DAMVIQNPRYQVTQFGKPVTLSCSQTLNHNVMYWYQQKSSQAPKLLFHYYDKDFNNEADTPDNFQSRRPNTSFCFLDIRSPGLGDTAMYLCATKLGRAGETQYFGPGTRLLVL.

This clonotype appeared a single time. The chain couples TRBV7-3 to TRBJ1-1; no clear D gene. The CDR3 length is 13 residues. V gave up 5 bases and J gave up 1 base, with 8 bases separating them. The germline gives CDR1 SGHTA, CDR2 FQGTGA. This CDR3 reads CASSPLANTEAFF. The CDR3 region has the DNA TGTGCCAGCAGCCCCCTTGCGAACACTGAAGCTTTCTTT.